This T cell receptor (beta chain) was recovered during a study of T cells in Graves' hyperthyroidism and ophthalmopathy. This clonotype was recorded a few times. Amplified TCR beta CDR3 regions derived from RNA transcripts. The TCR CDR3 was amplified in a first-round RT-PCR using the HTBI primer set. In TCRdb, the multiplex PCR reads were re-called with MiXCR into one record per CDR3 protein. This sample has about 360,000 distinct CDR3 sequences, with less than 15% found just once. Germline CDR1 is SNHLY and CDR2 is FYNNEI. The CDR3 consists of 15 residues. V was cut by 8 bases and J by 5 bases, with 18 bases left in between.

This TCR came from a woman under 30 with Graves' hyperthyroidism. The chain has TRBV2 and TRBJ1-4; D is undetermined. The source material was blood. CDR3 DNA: TGTGCCAGCTCCGATTCGGGCCGTAAAAATGAAAAACTGTTTTTT. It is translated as CASSDSGRKNEKLFF.